The source of this T cell receptor (beta chain) is a study of blood T cell repertoires in COVID-19. Across the whole study: Italy, Spain and the United States were the sources of the convalescent and acute COVID-19 samples. T cells, B-cell-depleted T cells, or PBMCs provided the cDNA or gDNA that served as material.

As processed by the authors: Amplification with reference gene primers provided the estimates of nucleated cell counts. Data came from immunoSEQ multiplex PCR; TCRdb stores just in-frame clones and leaves some out. Clone size and the V and J calls come from that table; the DNA yielded D and trimming. The sample carries 190,000 or so clones, around 87% recorded once. This clone showed up just a few times. V lost 6 bases to trimming and J lost 2 bases, with 10 bases between them. CDR3 length: 13 amino acids. CDR1 is MNHNS and CDR2 is SASEGT in the germline V gene. The sample comprised peripheral blood. The chain couples TRBV6-1 to TRBJ1-2; D gene uncertain. This TCR was recovered from a man aged 40-49 years with active or convalescent COVID-19. The CDR3 region is CASSQDGNYGYTF. The CDR3 DNA follows: TGTGCCAGCAGCCAAGACGGGAACTATGGCTACACCTTC.